This TCR beta chain emerged from a study of early T cells in non-severe SARS-CoV-2 infection. With 0 bases clipped from V and 0 bases from J, the junction kept 2 bases outside the gene matches. Germline lookup yields CDR1 SQVTM and CDR2 ANQGSEA. This CDR3 is built from 14 residues. There are a few counts of this clonotype. Its antigen is still unknown. Findings and caveats of the study: VDJdb matching favored anti-spike CD8 responses, missing private and CD4 specificities.

In the library, individual cDNA molecules carried attached unique molecular identifiers. TCRdb reprocessed the 5' RACE reads via MiXCR and lists one record per CDR3 protein. The sample carries some 45,000 distinct CDR3 sequences, about 4% recorded once. This receptor was obtained from an adult who was a healthcare worker with PCR-confirmed SARS-CoV-2 infection or an uninfected control (not recorded which). The chain combines TRBV29-1 with TRBJ2-7; 7 positions match TRBD1. Sequencing was performed on whole blood. DNA for the CDR3: TGCAGCGTTGAAGACGGGGACAGCTCCTACGAGCAGTACTTC. It encodes CSVEDGDSSYEQYF.